The present TCR beta chain was sequenced within a study of glioma-infiltrating T cells after dendritic cell vaccination (TCRdb year 2016). With respect to the entire study: The cohort included some 15 glioblastoma patients drawn from Phase I and II dendritic cell vaccination trials, of whom 9 were newly diagnosed and 6 had recurrent disease. Autologous tumor lysate-pulsed dendritic cell vaccination was administered to the patients between about 2002 and 2013. To make the vaccine, monocyte-derived dendritic cells were cultured for approximately 7 days with IL-4 and GM-CSF and then pulsed overnight with autologous tumor lysate. Three intradermal dendritic cell vaccine injections were administered to patients at biweekly intervals in the arm below the axilla. In glioblastoma patients vaccinated with dendritic cells, deep sequencing of TCR beta CDR3 regions served to measure tumor-infiltrating lymphocyte content and to compare repertoires between tumor and blood. Survival after dendritic cell vaccination was correlated with TCR sequencing metrics, such as TIL content and the overlap between tumor and blood repertoires.

Using the immunoSEQ assay, TCRB CDR3 regions were amplified from approximately 2.1 micrograms of genomic DNA, or from all available DNA when less than that was on hand. The multiplex PCR employed 60 forward primers targeting TCR V beta segments and 13 reverse primers targeting J beta segments. To estimate reads per starting template, synthetic control templates were spiked into each sample at limiting dilution. Reads of 87 bp were generated by sequencing on the Illumina HiSeq System. Under the source paper's analysis protocol: To remove PCR and sequencing errors, closely related sequences were merged with a nearest neighbor algorithm. TCR overlap was defined as the percentage of unique tumor TCR beta sequences that were also found in the peripheral blood of the same patient. The table was pulled from immuneACCESS by TCRdb, which kept in-frame rearrangements only. Such tables lose some clones; where checked, under half of the loss comes from unresolved V genes, and the rest has no known cause. The D gene and trimming were derived from the DNA, and the V and J assignments and clone size from that table. This sample holds approximately 50,000 clones; around 91% were observed only once. Together, the top ten hold around 5% of the sample.

Regarding this clone: Its antigen specificity is not known. One end of the junction does not line up with germline, which may come from a read error.

CDR1 and CDR2 (KGHSH, LQKENI) derive from the germline V gene. The CDR3 numbers 14 residues from cysteine through phenylalanine. Only the CDR3 DNA stays, 42 bases, in frame from base 1. The sample's time point label, in plain terms: after dendritic cell vaccination, including at tumor progression/relapse. Selection of patients required sufficient residual fresh-frozen tumor tissue and over two years of available survival data. None of the glioblastoma patients carried an isocitrate dehydrogenase mutation, although molecular status otherwise varied. PBMC collection took place before vaccination, two weeks after the third vaccination, and at tumor progression if progression occurred. Genomic DNA was extracted with the Qiagen DNeasy Blood extraction Kit. Overall results and qualifications from the work: Longer time to progression and overall survival after dendritic cell vaccination were predicted by higher estimated pretreatment TIL content. The three-group TCR overlap response model was characterized as speculative, and prospective validation of the model was stated to be required. TCR clonality showed no direct relationship with survival, which suggests that a diverse polyclonal response may matter. The cohort was small and heterogeneous, with few patients having full blood and tumor sets and even fewer initial-recurrent tumor pairs.

The chain is assembled from TRBV18 and TRBJ1-4; the D gene remains uncertain. Sequencing used blood, obtained after dendritic cell vaccination. This sequence was found in a human donor with glioblastoma. The encoded CDR3 is CASPPLTTNEKLFF. The DNA is TGTGCCAGCCCACCTCTTACAACTAATGAAAAACTGTTTTTT. The variable domain in full, with residues beyond the CDR3 obtained from the reference TRBV18 and TRBJ1-4 genes, is NAGVMQNPRHLVRRRGQEARLRCSPMKGHSHVYWYRQLPEEGLKFMVYLQKENIIDESGMPKERFSAEFPKEGPSILRIQQVVRGDSAAYFCASPPLTTNEKLFFGSGTQLSVL.